Shown below are 24 T cell receptor beta chains from a single sample sequenced in a study of blood T cell repertoires in COVID-19. TCRdb's copy holds only in-frame clones and misses some; the assay was immunoSEQ multiplex PCR. The profile shows 400,000 to 550,000 clones, about 89% of them singletons. Sequenced input: peripheral blood. The origin of the receptors is a woman aged 30 to 39 with acute or convalescent COVID-19.

CDR3 sequence: CASSLDYPGQLPDTQYF. DNA of the CDR3: TGTGCCAGCAGCTTAGACTATCCGGGACAGCTCCCAGATACGCAGTATTTT. The chain has TRBV7-6 and TRBJ2-3; 7 bases are shared with TRBD1. Unmatched junction bases numbered 11, after V lost 1 base and J lost 4 bases. This CDR3 has 17 residues. Germline-derived CDR1 and CDR2 are SGHVS and FNYEAQ.

The chain employs TRBV7-8 and TRBJ1-5; 8 nucleotides align to TRBD1. V lost 5 bases and J lost 3; bases outside the gene matches: 6. CDR1 SGHVS and CDR2 FQNEAQ come from the germline V gene. CDR3 length: 15 residues. The CDR3 region has the DNA TGTGCCAGCAGCCCAGGGACAGGACCCAATCAGCCCCAGCATTTT. Its translation is CASSPGTGPNQPQHF. Drawing the rest from reference TRBV7-8 and TRBJ1-5, the complete variable domain is GAGVSQSPRYKVAKRGQDVALRCDPISGHVSLFWYQQALGQGPEFLTYFQNEAQLDKSGLPSDRFFAERPEGSVSTLKIQRTQQEDSAVYLCASSPGTGPNQPQHFGDGTRLSIL.

The CDR3 nucleotides are TGTGCCTGGAGTAGGCAGGATAGAGAGCAGTACTTC. Its protein is CAWSRQDREQYF. The chain uses TRBV30 and TRBJ2-7, with no clear D. Trimming cost V 2 bases and J 7 bases, with 12 bases left between them. The CDR3 totals 12 residues. The germline V gene encodes CDR1 GTSNPN and CDR2 SVGIG (reference sequence).

The rearrangement joins TRBV9 to TRBJ2-7; TRBD1 matches at 9 bases. The CDR3 spans 16 residues. Trimming removed 4 bases from V and 2 bases from J; junction bases left unmatched: 10. Germline V gene data show CDR1 as SGDLS and CDR2 as YYNGEE. The CDR3 region has the DNA TGTGCCAGCAGCCCTGGGACAGGGCTCCTTACCTACGAGCAGTACTTC. Amino acid sequence: CASSPGTGLLTYEQYF.

The rearrangement joins TRBV5-1 to TRBJ2-1; D is possibly TRBD1 (6 bases). The CDR3 consists of 16 residues. Germline CDR1 SGHRS, CDR2 YFSETQ. V gave up 3 bases and J gave up 5 bases, with 18 bases separating them. Here the CDR3 reads CASSSNTGYGNNEQFF. The CDR3 DNA follows: TGCGCCAGCAGCTCCAACACAGGGTATGGGAACAATGAGCAGTTCTTC.

The chain employs TRBV27 and TRBJ2-3, with D unclear. CDR3 size: 12 residues. Trimming cost V 4 bases and J 6 bases, with 8 bases left between them. Per the germline V gene, CDR1 is MNHEY and CDR2 is SMNVEV (reference sequence). The CDR3 spells CASSWPVDTQYF. The CDR3 DNA sequence: TGTGCCAGCAGTTGGCCAGTTGATACGCAGTATTTT.

The chain couples TRBV5-1 to TRBJ1-4; D not resolved. Germline V lookup: CDR1 SGHRS, CDR2 YFSETQ. Trimming removed 5 bases from V and 7 bases from J, with 9 bases in between. The CDR3 has 12 amino acids. The CDR3: CASSFTGEKLFF. CDR3 bases: TGCGCCAGCAGTTTTACGGGTGAAAAACTGTTTTTT.

Here the CDR3 DNA reads TGTGCCAGCAGCCAGGGGGCGCGTGATAATTCACCCCTCCACTTT. It specifies CASSQGARDNSPLHF. The gene calls are TRBV5-6 and TRBJ1-6; the match to TRBD1 covers 8 bases. Unmatched junction bases numbered 5, after V lost 4 bases and J lost 5 bases. The CDR3 is 15 residues long. The V gene's germline CDR1 is SGHDT and CDR2 YYEEEE.

The chain is built from TRBV5-1 and TRBJ2-3; D gene uncertain. V lost 0 bases, J lost 1 base, and 9 bases lay in between. The CDR3 is 15 residues long. Germline assignment: CDR1 SGHRS and CDR2 YFSETQ. CDR3 sequence reads: CASSLAGDGTDTQYF. The DNA of the CDR3 is TGCGCCAGCAGCTTGGCAGGTGACGGCACAGATACGCAGTATTTT.

This chain connects TRBV5-6 to TRBJ2-3, with a possible D match to TRBD2 (5 bases). Trimming pared 3 bases from V and 1 base from J, leaving 15 bases between. The germline V gene encodes CDR1 SGHDT and CDR2 YYEEEE. The CDR3 covers 16 residues. In DNA form, the CDR3 reads TGTGCCAGCAGCTCCCCTTCGCGGGTTCGCACAGATACGCAGTATTTT. Its protein product is CASSSPSRVRTDTQYF.

This clone appeared a single time. V usage is TRBV19 and J usage is TRBJ1-6; no clear D. The germline gives CDR1 LNHDA, CDR2 SQIVND (reference sequence). V was pared by 9 bases and J by 5 bases, with 14 bases between. The CDR3 consists of 14 residues. DNA for the CDR3: TGTGCCAGCCGACCCTCCGCGGATAATTCACCCCTCCACTTT. Translation: CASRPSADNSPLHF.

J is TRBJ2-5 and V is TRBV4-1, with 7 bases identical to TRBD2. This CDR3 has 15 amino acids. Germline V gives CDR1 MGHRA, CDR2 YSYEKL. V shed 1 base and J 4 bases; nucleotides not matched to a gene: 6. This CDR3 is CASSQGIGGIETQYF. CDR3 nucleotide sequence: TGCGCCAGCAGCCAAGGGATCGGGGGGATAGAGACCCAGTACTTC.

The gene calls are TRBV27 and TRBJ1-2; 8 bases are a match to TRBD1. Germline V gene sequence: CDR1 MNHEY, CDR2 SMNVEV (reference sequence). CDR3 length: 15 residues. Germline trimming cut 6 bases from V and 4 bases from J; bases unmatched to any gene: 10. This chain's CDR3 is CASSPHRDRIYGYTF. The CDR3 region has the DNA TGTGCCAGCAGCCCTCACCGGGACAGGATCTATGGCTACACCTTC.

This rearrangement joins TRBV18 to TRBJ1-3; D not resolved. V lost 2 bases and J 7 bases, leaving 12 bases between the germline ends. Germline V gene data show CDR1 as KGHSH and CDR2 as LQKENI. This CDR3 region has 14 residues. The CDR3, as DNA: TGTGCCAGCTCACCATCTGCGTCGGAGAACACCATATATTTT. Translated, it gives CASSPSASENTIYF.

This chain uses TRBV5-1 with TRBJ2-5; 7 positions agree with TRBD1. Germline V gene data show CDR1 as SGHRS and CDR2 as YFSETQ. The trim removed 2 bases at V and 5 bases at J, leaving 6 bases unmatched. The CDR3 extends over 14 amino acids. As DNA, the CDR3 is TGCGCCAGCAGCTTTGAGGACAGGTTGGAGACCCAGTACTTC. Encoded protein: CASSFEDRLETQYF. The whole variable domain, remainder taken from reference TRBV5-1 and TRBJ2-5, is KAGVTQTPRYLIKTRGQQVTLSCSPISGHRSVSWYQQTPGQGLQFLFEYFSETQRNKGNFPGRFSGRQFSNSRSEMNVSTLELGDSALYLCASSFEDRLETQYFGPGTRLLVL.

This clone was found a few times. The chain carries TRBV15 and TRBJ2-2; the D gene is possibly TRBD1 (5 bases). The CDR3 has 14 residues. V lost 8 bases, J lost 7 bases, and 17 bases lay in between. CDR1 is LNHNV, CDR2 YYDKDF, per germline (reference sequence). The CDR3 DNA is TGTGCCACCGCTTCGATCTTAAGGGGCGGGGAGCTGTTTTTT. Its protein product is CATASILRGGELFF.

The chain carries TRBV11-2 and TRBJ1-2; D perhaps matches TRBD1 (6 bases). This CDR3 has 15 amino acids. Germline V CDR1 and CDR2: SGHAT, FQNNGV. V was pared by 8 bases and J by 1 base, with 17 bases between. CDR3 nucleotides: TGTGCCAGCGCAGACGGGGGGGCCTATAACTATGGCTACACCTTC. Amino acid sequence: CASADGGAYNYGYTF.

This chain joins TRBV4-2 and TRBJ2-7, with 7 positions matching TRBD1. CDR3 size: 16 residues. CDR1 and CDR2 (germline): LGHNA, YNFKEQ. V lost 3 bases to trimming and J lost 1 base; unmatched junction nucleotides: 9. CDR3 DNA: TGTGCCAGCAGCCAGAACCGGGACAGTTTATCCTACGAGCAGTACTTC. Protein product: CASSQNRDSLSYEQYF.

V gene TRBV3-1 (or the pseudogene TRBV3-2) combines with J gene TRBJ2-7; the match to TRBD2 covers 7 bases. Germline V gives CDR1 LGHDT, CDR2 YNNKEL (reference sequence). The CDR3 is made up of 20 amino acids. Germline trimming cut 4 bases from V and 0 bases from J; bases unmatched to any gene: 21. The CDR3 sequence is CASSLETWAGSGDSSYEQYF. Here the CDR3 DNA reads TGTGCCAGCAGCCTAGAAACATGGGCCGGAAGCGGGGATAGCTCCTACGAGCAGTACTTC.

This chain connects TRBV4-2 to TRBJ1-6; no reliable D call. Germline V gene data show CDR1 as LGHNA and CDR2 as YNFKEQ. This CDR3 has 13 amino acids. Trimming removed 3 bases at V and 9 bases at J, with 9 bases between. The CDR3 sequence is CASSHGGSSPLHF. DNA of the CDR3: TGTGCCAGCAGCCATGGTGGGAGTTCACCCCTCCACTTT.

V usage is TRBV3-1 (or the pseudogene TRBV3-2) and J usage is TRBJ2-1; 9 bases agree with TRBD2. J lost 5 bases, V lost 1 base, and 6 bases had no gene match. The germline V gene encodes CDR1 LGHDT and CDR2 YNNKEL (reference sequence). The CDR3 length is 16 residues. The CDR3 region is CASSQGTSDFDNEQFF. In nucleotides, the CDR3 is TGTGCCAGCAGCCAAGGGACTAGCGACTTTGACAATGAGCAGTTCTTC.

This clone showed up just a few times. The CDR3 nucleotides read TGTGCCATCAGTCCAGGGACAGGAGGGAGGTACGAGCAGTACTTC. This encodes CAISPGTGGRYEQYF. This rearrangement joins TRBV10-3 to TRBJ2-7, with 8 bases lining up with TRBD1. J lost 4 bases, V lost 5 bases, and 10 bases had no gene match. The CDR3 covers 15 residues. CDR1 is ENHRY and CDR2 is SYGVKD in the germline V gene.

In this sample, this clone turned up a few times. The chain employs TRBV2 and TRBJ1-1; 9 bases fit TRBD1. Germline V gene lookup returns CDR1 SNHLY and CDR2 FYNNEI. Trimming removed 8 bases from V and 4 bases from J; junction bases left unmatched: 5. CDR3 length: 13 residues. The CDR3: CASPQGASTEAFF. The CDR3 coding sequence is TGTGCCAGCCCACAGGGGGCGAGCACTGAAGCTTTCTTT.

This chain joins TRBV11-2 and TRBJ2-7; 11 positions match TRBD1. Unmatched junction bases numbered 4, after V lost 6 bases and J lost 3 bases. The CDR3 length is 14 residues. Germline V gives CDR1 SGHAT, CDR2 FQNNGV. The CDR3 loop reads CASRPGTGGYEQYF. The CDR3 nucleotides are TGTGCCAGCAGACCTGGGACAGGGGGCTACGAGCAGTACTTC.